This TCR beta chain came from a study of identical twins. Broader study findings: Low generation-probability sequences were in excess among twin-shared out-of-frame alpha sequences.

This clonotype was recorded at least ten times. Its antigen is as yet unknown. TCRdb re-called the 5' RACE reads with MiXCR, one entry per CDR3 protein. The sample consists of 250,000 to 300,000 distinct CDR3 sequences, just under 9.5% of them appearing once. CDR3 length: 14 residues. Deletions cut 2 bases from V and 7 bases from J, with 14 bases between. Germline loops: CDR1 MDHEN, CDR2 SYDVKM. Separately, the same data were catalogued under a study of yellow fever vaccine responses in identical twins.

The receptor was derived from a young woman in good health. Sequenced material: CD8+ T cells sorted from blood. The chain employs TRBV28 and TRBJ1-1; possibly TRBD1 for D (6 bases). CDR3 sequence reads: CASSLPEQGSEAFF. The CDR3 DNA follows: TGTGCCAGCAGTTTACCTGAACAGGGCAGTGAAGCTTTCTTT.